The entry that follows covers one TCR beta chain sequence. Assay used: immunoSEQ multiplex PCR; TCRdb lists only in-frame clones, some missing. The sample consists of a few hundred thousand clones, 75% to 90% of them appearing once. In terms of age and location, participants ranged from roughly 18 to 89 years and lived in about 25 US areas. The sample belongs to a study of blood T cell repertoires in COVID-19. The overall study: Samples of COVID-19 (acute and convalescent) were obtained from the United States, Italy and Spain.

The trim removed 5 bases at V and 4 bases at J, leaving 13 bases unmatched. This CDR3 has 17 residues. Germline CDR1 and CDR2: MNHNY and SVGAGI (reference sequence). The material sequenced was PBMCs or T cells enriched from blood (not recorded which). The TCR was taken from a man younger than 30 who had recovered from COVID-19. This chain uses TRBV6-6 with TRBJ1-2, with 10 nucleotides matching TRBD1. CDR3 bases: TGTGCCAGCAGTCTCCAAAGTGGGGACAGGGGATTCTATGGCTACACCTTC. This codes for CASSLQSGDRGFYGYTF.